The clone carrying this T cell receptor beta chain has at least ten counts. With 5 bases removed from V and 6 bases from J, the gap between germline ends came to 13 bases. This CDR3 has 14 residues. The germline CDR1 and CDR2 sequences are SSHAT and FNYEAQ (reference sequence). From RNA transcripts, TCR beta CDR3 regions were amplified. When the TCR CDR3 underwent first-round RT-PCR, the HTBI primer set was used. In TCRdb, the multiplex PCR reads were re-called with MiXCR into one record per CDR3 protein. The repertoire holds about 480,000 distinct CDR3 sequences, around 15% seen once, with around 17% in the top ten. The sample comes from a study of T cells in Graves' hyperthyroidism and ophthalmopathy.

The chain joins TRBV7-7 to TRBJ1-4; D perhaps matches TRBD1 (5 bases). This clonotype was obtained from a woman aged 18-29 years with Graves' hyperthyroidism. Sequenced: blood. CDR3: CASSPGTGDEKLFF. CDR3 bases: TGTGCCAGCAGCCCGGGGACGGGGGATGAAAAACTGTTTTTT.